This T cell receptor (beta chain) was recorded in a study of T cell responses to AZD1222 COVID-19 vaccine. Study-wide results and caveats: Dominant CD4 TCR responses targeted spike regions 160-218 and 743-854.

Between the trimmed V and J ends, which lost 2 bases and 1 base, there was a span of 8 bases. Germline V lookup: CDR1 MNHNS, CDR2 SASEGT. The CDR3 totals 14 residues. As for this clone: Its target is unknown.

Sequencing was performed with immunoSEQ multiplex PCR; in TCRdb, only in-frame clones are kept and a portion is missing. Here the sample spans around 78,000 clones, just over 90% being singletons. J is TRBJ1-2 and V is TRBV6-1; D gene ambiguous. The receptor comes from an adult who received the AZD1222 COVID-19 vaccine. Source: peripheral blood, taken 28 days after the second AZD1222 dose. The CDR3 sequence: CASSEMISNYGYTF. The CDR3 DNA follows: TGTGCCAGCAGTGAAATGATAAGTAACTATGGCTACACCTTC.